These 13 T cell receptor beta chains originate from one sample sequenced in a study of PD-1 blockade in classical Hodgkin lymphoma. Each patient relapsed following autologous stem cell transplantation, and prior brentuximab vedotin exposure differed. The assay was immunoSEQ multiplex PCR, and TCRdb's table has in-frame clones only and misses some. This repertoire shows 90,000 to 100,000 clones, roughly 76% found once; its top ten account for about 15%. The sequencing used peripheral blood mononuclear cells (PBMCs), collected before the second cycle of nivolumab. Receptors were obtained from a human donor with classical Hodgkin lymphoma.

The rearrangement links TRBV7-9 to TRBJ2-7; D is unresolved. The germline CDR1 and CDR2 sequences are SEHNR and FQNEAQ (reference sequence). This CDR3 comprises 13 residues. Trimming stripped 0 bases from V and 5 bases from J, with 8 bases between. For the CDR3, the DNA is TGTGCCAGCAGCTTAGCGGGCGCTGACGAGCAGTACTTC. It is translated as CASSLAGADEQYF. The variable domain in full, completed from reference TRBV7-9 and TRBJ2-7, reads DTGVSQNPRHKITKRGQNVTFRCDPISEHNRLYWYRQTLGQGPEFLTYFQNEAQLEKSRLLSDRFSAERPKGSFSTLEIQRTEQGDSAMYLCASSLAGADEQYFGPGTRLTVT.

There are a few counts of this clone. This chain uses TRBV10-3 with TRBJ2-2, with TRBD1 as a possible D gene (6 bases). CDR3 length equals 14 residues. CDR1 is ENHRY and CDR2 is SYGVKD in the germline V gene. Trimming cost V 7 bases and J 3 bases, with 12 bases left between them. The CDR3 DNA sequence: TGTGCCATCACTGCAGGGGTCGACACCGGGGAGCTGTTTTTT. Translated, it gives CAITAGVDTGELFF.

Only one count was recorded for this clone. J is TRBJ2-5 and V is TRBV5-4; TRBD2 matches 8 bases. The J call may not be correct, given that the DNA end is closer to TRBJ2-7. Germline V CDR1 and CDR2: SGHNT, YYREEE (reference sequence). This CDR3 contains 15 residues. CDR3 sequence reads: CASSLGLAGVYEQYF. The CDR3 coding sequence is TGTGCCAGCAGCTTAGGGCTAGCGGGTGTTTACGAGCAGTACTTC.

The chain uses TRBV9 and TRBJ2-5, with D possibly called TRBD1 or TRBD2 (6 bases each). Looked up from germline, CDR1 is SGDLS and CDR2 is YYNGEE. The CDR3 is made up of 18 amino acids. Trimming took 0 bases from V and 1 from J, leaving 19 bases between them. DNA for the CDR3: TGTGCCAGCAGCGTAGGGTTAGGAGGGGGACACCTCCAAGAGACCCAGTACTTC. Protein: CASSVGLGGGHLQETQYF. The entire variable domain, with the rest obtained from reference TRBV9 and TRBJ2-5, is as follows: DSGVTQTPKHLITATGQRVTLRCSPRSGDLSVYWYQQSLDQGLQFLIQYYNGEERAKGNILERFSAQQFPDLHSELNLSSLELGDSALYFCASSVGLGGGHLQETQYFGPGTRLLVL.

The V and J genes are TRBV5-1 and TRBJ2-1; TRBD1 or TRBD2 may be the D gene (6 bases each). The ends were cut back, 0 bases at V and 5 bases at J, with 12 bases in the middle. The germline CDR1 and CDR2 sequences are SGHRS and YFSETQ. This CDR3 contains 15 residues. The CDR3 DNA sequence: TGCGCCAGCAGCTTGGCGGGGGCGGGGCACAATGAGCAGTTCTTC. Protein sequence: CASSLAGAGHNEQFF.

The V and J genes are TRBV11-2 and TRBJ2-3; 8 bases align to TRBD2. The CDR3 totals 16 residues. Germline values: CDR1 SGHAT, CDR2 FQNNGV. V trimming: 3 bases; J trimming: 3 bases; junction bases outside the gene matches: 8. CDR3 in amino acids: CASSLASGSRTDTQYF. The CDR3 coding sequence is TGTGCCAGCAGCTTGGCCAGCGGGAGTAGGACAGATACGCAGTATTTT.

The chain is built from TRBV19 and TRBJ2-1; the match to TRBD2 covers 13 bases. Trimming cost V 6 bases and J 9 bases; bases outside gene matches: 8. In germline, CDR1 is LNHDA, CDR2 SQIVND (reference sequence). The CDR3 runs to 15 residues. The DNA for the CDR3 is TGTGCCAGTAGCCTACTAGCGGGAGGGCCCGGTGAGCAGTTCTTC. Its protein product is CASSLLAGGPGEQFF. The whole variable domain, remainder taken from reference TRBV19 and TRBJ2-1, is DGGITQSPKYLFRKEGQNVTLSCEQNLNHDAMYWYRQDPGQGLRLIYYSQIVNDFQKGDIAEGYSVSREKKESFPLTVTSAQKNPTAFYLCASSLLAGGPGEQFFGPGTRLTVL.

This rearrangement joins TRBV29-1 to TRBJ2-3; the D gene could be TRBD1 or TRBD2 (5 bases each). Germline V CDR1 and CDR2: SQVTM, ANQGSEA. CDR3 length equals 16 residues. The V end was cut by 2 bases, the J end by 5 bases, with 20 bases between. CDR3 in amino acids: CSVERWDGLIGDTQYF. The DNA for the CDR3 is TGCAGCGTTGAACGGTGGGACGGGCTCATTGGAGATACGCAGTATTTT.

This clone occurred once. The J gene is TRBJ2-1, the V gene TRBV5-6, with 9 bases lining up with TRBD1. Germline CDR1 and CDR2: SGHDT and YYEEEE. The CDR3 length is 16 residues. V dropped 4 bases and J dropped 4; count of bases not matched to a gene: 9. Here the CDR3 DNA reads TGTGCCAGCAGCCTGGGGCCACAGGGGGCTTACAATGAGCAGTTCTTC. It codes for CASSLGPQGAYNEQFF.

The rearrangement joins TRBV7-2 to TRBJ1-5, with D unclear. The CDR3 length is 13 residues. The ends were cut back, 4 bases at V and 11 bases at J, with 15 bases in the middle. CDR1 and CDR2 (germline): SGHTA, FQGNSA. CDR3 residues: CASSSGVEGSQHF. The CDR3 coding sequence is TGTGCCAGCAGCTCCGGGGTAGAAGGATCCCAGCATTTT.

The chain is built from TRBV2 and TRBJ1-1; maybe TRBD1 (5 bases). With 6 bases removed from V and 0 bases from J, the gap between germline ends came to 14 bases. CDR3 length equals 15 residues. The germline V gene encodes CDR1 SNHLY and CDR2 FYNNEI. The DNA of the CDR3 is TGTGCCAGCAGGCACCGGGACGGCATGAACACTGAAGCTTTCTTT. Translated: CASRHRDGMNTEAFF.

The chain joins TRBV5-4 to TRBJ2-7; weak D call: TRBD2 (5 bases). The ends were cut back, 4 bases at V and 3 bases at J, with 11 bases in the middle. CDR1 SGHNT and CDR2 YYREEE come from the germline V gene (reference sequence). The CDR3 totals 13 residues. In nucleotides, the CDR3 is TGTGCCAGCAGCCCCGAGGGCAGCTACGAGCAGTACTTC. This codes for CASSPEGSYEQYF.

V is TRBV6-5 and J is TRBJ2-5; D might be TRBD2 (5 bases). Germline CDR1 and CDR2: MNHEY and SVGAGI. The CDR3 totals 11 residues. V lost 8 bases, J lost 5 bases, and 9 bases lay in between. The CDR3 loop is CASFRGETQYF. DNA for the CDR3: TGTGCCAGCTTCCGCGGGGAGACCCAGTACTTC.